Sequencing of this T cell receptor beta chain was carried out in a study of cytomegalovirus exposure and HLA in healthy donors (TCRdb year 2017). For the study in its entirety: The roughly 700 repertoires of the first cohort and the 120 validation repertoires were produced on the same platform, according to a later analysis. In addition to the first cohort of approximately 670 subjects, a separate validation cohort of approximately 120 different subjects was used. The aim of the study was to test whether cataloging public T cell receptors could identify signatures of past pathogen exposure. The study combined high-throughput TCR immunosequencing, statistical association of individual TCRs with disease status, and machine learning to predict cytomegalovirus infection status.

Separate from the approximately 730-subject first cohort, the validation cohort of roughly 110 subjects was the group to which the donors belonged. Sequences MNHEY (CDR1) and SVGAGI (CDR2) are obtained from the germline V gene. V trim: 0 bases; J trim: 2 bases; unmatched bases: 6. Counted from cysteine to phenylalanine, this CDR3 has 16 amino acids. The retained sequence is limited to the CDR3, 48 bases, with the frame set at the first base. Note on this clone: No cognate antigen has been identified for it. Base qualities are not at hand, and no much larger clone is one base apart.

The library came from the immunoSEQ multiplex PCR assay. As for the authors' bioinformatics: A statistical classification framework was developed to diagnose cytomegalovirus status using the catalog of TCR beta chain sequences. The table comes from immuneACCESS by way of TCRdb, which keeps in-frame sequences with V and J called. Part of the clones is missing from these tables; in studies checked, under half for an unresolved V gene and the rest for unknown reasons. V and J calls and clone size come straight from that table; D and trimming were deduced from the DNA. This sample is represented by 160,000 or so clones; around 85% of them were singletons. 2% to 2.5% of the sample is taken by the ten largest. On the study overall, not on this receptor specifically: The classifier was reported to diagnose cytomegalovirus status with high specificity and sensitivity in both the original cohort and the validation cohort. Most TCR sequences were seen in very few donors, while some public TCRs were found in many individuals. A few of the identified cytomegalovirus-associated TCR beta chains were confirmed in vitro to be specific for cytomegalovirus antigens. Of the cluster scores, roughly 95% were above 0 in a later analysis, which found that TCRs clustered in the first cohort also tended to co-occur in the roughly 130 validation repertoires. All 120 or so repertoires were used to score co-occurrence in the validation cohort in a later analysis, because that analysis had no HLA typing for the cohort. The study listed 150 to 200 TCR beta chains as associated with cytomegalovirus. The authors suggested that the approach could potentially be generalized to other disease states and immunological phenotypes.

Sequences were obtained from PBMCs. The receptor was isolated from a man aged 30 to 39 in good health and CMV-seropositive. This chain is built from TRBV6-5 and TRBJ2-7; 8 central nucleotides agree with TRBD2. The DNA sequence is as follows: TGTGCCAGCAGTTACTCGATTCTAGCGGGCGCCTACGAGCAGTACTTC. Translated, this gives CASSYSILAGAYEQYF.